This TCR beta chain is drawn from a study of CD8 T cells in ankylosing spondylitis. The CDR3 has 15 residues. Germline V gene sequence: CDR1 SGDLS, CDR2 YYNGEE. V was clipped by 4 bases and J by 4 bases; unmatched bases: 6. General study points: A TCR beta motif of 8 or 9 highly homologous variants appeared characteristic of ankylosing spondylitis blood.

TCRdb processed the 5' RACE reads anew with MiXCR; each CDR3 protein has one entry. The sample has tens of thousands of distinct CDR3 sequences; under 3% are singletons. This clonotype was seen repeatedly, ten times or more. The target antigen is unknown. The sequence was collected from a female donor with ankylosing spondylitis or in good health (not recorded which). The chain joins TRBV9 to TRBJ2-1, with 9 bases that match TRBD2. Sequencing was carried out using blood, either unsorted or a sorted T cell fraction (not recorded which). The CDR3 here is CASSKMTSGYNEQFF. The CDR3 DNA is TGTGCCAGCAGCAAAATGACTAGCGGTTACAATGAGCAGTTCTTC.